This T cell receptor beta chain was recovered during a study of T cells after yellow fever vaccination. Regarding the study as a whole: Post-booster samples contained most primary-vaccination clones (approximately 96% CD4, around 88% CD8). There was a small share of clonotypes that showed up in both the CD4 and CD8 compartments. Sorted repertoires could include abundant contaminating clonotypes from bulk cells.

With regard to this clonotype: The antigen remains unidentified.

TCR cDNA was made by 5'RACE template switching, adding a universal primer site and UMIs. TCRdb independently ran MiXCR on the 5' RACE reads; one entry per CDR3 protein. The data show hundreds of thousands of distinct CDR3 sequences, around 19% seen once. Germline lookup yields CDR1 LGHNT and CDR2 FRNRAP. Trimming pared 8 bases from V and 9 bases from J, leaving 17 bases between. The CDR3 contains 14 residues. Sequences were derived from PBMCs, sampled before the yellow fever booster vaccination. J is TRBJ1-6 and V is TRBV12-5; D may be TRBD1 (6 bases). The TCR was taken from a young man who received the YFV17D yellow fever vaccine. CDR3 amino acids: CASRGPSRSSPLHF. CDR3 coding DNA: TGTGCTAGTCGGGGGCCCTCGAGGAGTTCACCCCTCCACTTT.